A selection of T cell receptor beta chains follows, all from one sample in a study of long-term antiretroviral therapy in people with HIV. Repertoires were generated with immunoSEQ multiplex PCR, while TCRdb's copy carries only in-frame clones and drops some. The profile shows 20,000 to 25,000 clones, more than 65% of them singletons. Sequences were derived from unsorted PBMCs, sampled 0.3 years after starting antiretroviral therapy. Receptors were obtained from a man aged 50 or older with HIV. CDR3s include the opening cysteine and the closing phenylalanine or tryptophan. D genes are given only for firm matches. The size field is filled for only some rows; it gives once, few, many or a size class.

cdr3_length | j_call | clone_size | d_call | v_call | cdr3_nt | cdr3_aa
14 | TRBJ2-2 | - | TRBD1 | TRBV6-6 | TGTGCCAGCAGATCCCAGGGGGCCACCGGGGAGCTGTTTTTT | CASRSQGATGELFF
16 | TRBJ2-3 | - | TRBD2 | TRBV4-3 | TGCGCCAGCAGCCTTTGGATAGCGGGAAGCACAGATACGCAGTATTTT | CASSLWIAGSTDTQYF
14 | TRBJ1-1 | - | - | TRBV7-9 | TGTGCCAGCAGCTCACAGATTCTGAACACTGAAGCTTTCTTT | CASSSQILNTEAFF
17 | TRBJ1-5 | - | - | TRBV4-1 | TGCGCCAGCAGCCAAGTAGGTCATGTTATCGGCAATCAGCCCCAGCATTTT | CASSQVGHVIGNQPQHF
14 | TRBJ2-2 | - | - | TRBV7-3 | TGTGCCAGCAGCTCCAGGGAGAACACCGGGGAGCTGTTTTTT | CASSSRENTGELFF
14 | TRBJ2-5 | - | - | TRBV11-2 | TGTGCCAGCAGCTTAGAACCGGGCTCAGAGACCCAGTACTTC | CASSLEPGSETQYF
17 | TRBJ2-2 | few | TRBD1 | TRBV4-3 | TGCGCCAGCAGCCAAGATAGGGGGGACAGGTCGAACGGGGAGCTGTTTTTT | CASSQDRGDRSNGELFF
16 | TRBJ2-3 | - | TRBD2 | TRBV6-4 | TGTGCCAGCAGTGACTCGGCTAGCGGGGGCACAGATACGCAGTATTTT | CASSDSASGGTDTQYF
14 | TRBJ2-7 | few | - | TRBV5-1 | TGCGCCAGCAGCTTGGCCTCCAGCTCCTACGAGCAGTACTTC | CASSLASSSYEQYF
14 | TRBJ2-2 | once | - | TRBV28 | TGTGCCAGCAGCCAGGAGCCTAACACCGGGGAGCTGTTTTTT | CASSQEPNTGELFF
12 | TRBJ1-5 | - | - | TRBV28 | TGTGCCAGTGGGGTAGGGTATCAGCCCCAGCATTTT | CASGVGYQPQHF
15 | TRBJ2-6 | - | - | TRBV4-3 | TGCGCCAGCAGCCAAGATACAGCCGGGGCCAACGTCCTGACTTTC | CASSQDTAGANVLTF
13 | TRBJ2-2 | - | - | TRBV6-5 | TGTGCCATCTCTCAGGGGTTAGCCGGGGAGCTGTTTTTT | CAISQGLAGELFF
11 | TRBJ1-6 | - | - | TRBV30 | TGTGCCTGGAGTGCGACCTCACCCCTCCACTTT | CAWSATSPLHF
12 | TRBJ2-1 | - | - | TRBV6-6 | TGTGCCAGCACCCCGAAAGGGCGCTCCCAGTTCTTC | CASTPKGRSQFF
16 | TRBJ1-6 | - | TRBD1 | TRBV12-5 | TGTGCTAGTGGTCTCCGGGACAGGGACGCTCATTCACCCCTCCACTTT | CASGLRDRDAHSPLHF
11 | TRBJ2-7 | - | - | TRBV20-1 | TGCAGTGCTAGCGTCACCCGTGGACGTGCCTTC | CSASVTRGRAF
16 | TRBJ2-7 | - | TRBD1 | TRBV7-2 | TGTGCCAGCAGCTTAGTGGGGGGACAGGGAGGGTACGAGCAGTACTTC | CASSLVGGQGGYEQYF
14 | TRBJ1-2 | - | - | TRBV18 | TGTGCCAGCTCACCCCCCAGTGCTAACTATGGCTACACCTTC | CASSPPSANYGYTF
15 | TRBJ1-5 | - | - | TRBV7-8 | TGTGCCAGCAGCTTAGTCGGGGCTCTTGGTCAGCCCCAGCATTTT | CASSLVGALGQPQHF
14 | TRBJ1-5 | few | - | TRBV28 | TGTGCCAGCATAAAGGGAGGGGAATGGAAGCCCCAGCATTTT | CASIKGGEWKPQHF
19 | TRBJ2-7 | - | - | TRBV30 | TGTGCCTGGAGTGTACCCTACTACGACAGGGAGGGGGTACTCTACGAGCAGTACTTC | CAWSVPYYDREGVLYEQYF
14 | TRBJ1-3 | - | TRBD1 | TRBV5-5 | TGTGCCAGCAGCGGACAGGGCAGGGGAAACACCATATATTTT | CASSGQGRGNTIYF
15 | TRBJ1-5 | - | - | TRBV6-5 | TGTGCCAGCAGCCCTCGGGGGGGCCCTCCGTGGCCCCAGCATTTT | CASSPRGGPPWPQHF
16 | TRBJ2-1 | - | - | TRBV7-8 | TGTGCCAGCAGCTTACGCCGGCTTAGCTCCTACAATGAGCAGTTCTTC | CASSLRRLSSYNEQFF
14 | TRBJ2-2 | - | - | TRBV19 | TGTGCCAGTAGTATCCTCAGGGCCACCGGGGAGCTGTTTTTT | CASSILRATGELFF
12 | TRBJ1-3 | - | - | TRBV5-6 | TGTGCCAGCAGCTTTGGGGGAAACACCATATATTTT | CASSFGGNTIYF
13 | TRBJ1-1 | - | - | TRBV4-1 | TGCGCCAGCAGCCAAGTCCTGAACACTGAAGCTTTCTTT | CASSQVLNTEAFF
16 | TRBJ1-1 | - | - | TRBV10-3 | TGTGCCATCAGTGAACAGGGAGGCGTCATGAACACTGAAGCTTTCTTT | CAISEQGGVMNTEAFF
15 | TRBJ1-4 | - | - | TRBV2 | TGTGCCAGCAGTGAATGGCGGCAGCTAAATGAAAAACTGTTTTTT | CASSEWRQLNEKLFF
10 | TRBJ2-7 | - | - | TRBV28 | TGTGCCAGCAGTCTCTACGAGCAGTACTTC | CASSLYEQYF
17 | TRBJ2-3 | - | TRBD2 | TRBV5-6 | TGTGCCAGCAGCTATTTCTTAGCGGGGGTCGCGGCGGATACGCAGTATTTT | CASSYFLAGVAADTQYF
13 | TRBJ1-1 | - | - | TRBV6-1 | TGTGCCAGCAACCGGGAGACGAACACTGAAGCTTTCTTT | CASNRETNTEAFF
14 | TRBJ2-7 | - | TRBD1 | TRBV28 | TGTGCCAGCAGTTGGGACAGGGAGTCCTACGAGCAGTACTTC | CASSWDRESYEQYF
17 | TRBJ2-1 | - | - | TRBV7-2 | TGTGCCAGCAGCTTGGGGCCTCCCAGATCCTCCTACAATGAGCAGTTCTTC | CASSLGPPRSSYNEQFF
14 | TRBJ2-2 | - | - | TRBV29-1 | TGCAGCGTTGAAGATCTGGTGGACACCGGGGAGCTGTTTTTT | CSVEDLVDTGELFF
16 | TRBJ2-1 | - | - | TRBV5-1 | TGCGCCAGCAGCTTGATCCCCACACAGGGAAACAATGAGCAGTTCTTC | CASSLIPTQGNNEQFF
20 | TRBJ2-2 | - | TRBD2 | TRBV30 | TGTGCCTGGAATAGCGGGAGGGTTATGTCACGCGGGAGTCCCACCGGGGAGCTGTTTTTT | CAWNSGRVMSRGSPTGELFF
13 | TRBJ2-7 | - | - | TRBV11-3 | TGTGCCAGCAGCCCGGGAGCGAACTACGAGCAGTACTTC | CASSPGANYEQYF